The rows below give T cell receptor beta chains drawn from one sample of a study. TCRdb re-analysed the 5' RACE reads in MiXCR, keeping a single row per CDR3 protein. Of 30,000 or so distinct CDR3 sequences listed, 25% to 30% are singletons. Material for sequencing was tumor-infiltrating Tregs sorted from the breast tumor. The receptors were gathered from a female donor with breast cancer. The CDR3 runs from the conserved cysteine through the conserved F or W. The order of the fields is V gene, D gene, clone size, J gene, CDR3 DNA, CDR3 protein. The D gene is left open where the match is weak. Some rows mark clone size as missing; the rest say once, few, many or name a class of expanded clone.

v_gene: TRBV7-9; d_gene: .; abundance: few; j_gene: TRBJ1-1; CDR3nt: TGTGCCAGCAGCGAGGGGGGATTGGGCACTGAAGCTTTCTTT; CDR3aa: CASSEGGLGTEAFF
v_gene: TRBV2; d_gene: .; abundance: .; j_gene: TRBJ2-7; CDR3nt: TGTGCCAGCAGTGCGGGACAAAATTTCTACGAGCAGTACTTC; CDR3aa: CASSAGQNFYEQYF
v_gene: TRBV20-1; d_gene: .; abundance: medium-sized; j_gene: TRBJ1-1; CDR3nt: TGCAGTGCTAGAGTTTCGACGAACACTGAAGCTTTCTTT; CDR3aa: CSARVSTNTEAFF
v_gene: TRBV5-1; d_gene: .; abundance: many; j_gene: TRBJ2-1; CDR3nt: TGCGCCAGCAGCTCCCCACAGGGGGAGGGTGAGCAGTTCTTC; CDR3aa: CASSSPQGEGEQFF
v_gene: TRBV5-1; d_gene: .; abundance: many; j_gene: TRBJ2-7; CDR3nt: TGCGCCAGCAGTCAGGGCTCCTACGAGCAGTACTTC; CDR3aa: CASSQGSYEQYF
v_gene: TRBV20-1; d_gene: .; abundance: .; j_gene: TRBJ1-4; CDR3nt: TGCAGTGCTAACCGACCGACGAATGAAAAACTGTTTTTT; CDR3aa: CSANRPTNEKLFF
v_gene: TRBV27; d_gene: TRBD2; abundance: .; j_gene: TRBJ2-5; CDR3nt: TGTGCCAGCCGATCTTTCACGAGGGAGGGAGCTTCGGGGACCCAGTACTTC; CDR3aa: CASRSFTREGASGTQYF
v_gene: TRBV12-3/TRBV12-4; d_gene: TRBD2; abundance: .; j_gene: TRBJ2-1; CDR3nt: TGTGCCAGCAGTTACTCCGGGACTAGCGGGGGGGAGCAGTTCTTC; CDR3aa: CASSYSGTSGGEQFF
v_gene: TRBV9; d_gene: .; abundance: few; j_gene: TRBJ2-1; CDR3nt: TGTGCCAGCAGCCCCGGGACCCCCTATCATGAGCAGTTCTTC; CDR3aa: CASSPGTPYHEQFF
v_gene: TRBV13; d_gene: TRBD2; abundance: few; j_gene: TRBJ2-1; CDR3nt: TGTGCCAGCAGCTTAGGATCACTAGCGGCTATCAATGAGCAGTTCTTC; CDR3aa: CASSLGSLAAINEQFF
v_gene: TRBV25-1; d_gene: .; abundance: many; j_gene: TRBJ1-1; CDR3nt: TGTGCCAGCAGTGAATCGGGGCTGAACACTGAAGCTTTCTTT; CDR3aa: CASSESGLNTEAFF
v_gene: TRBV20-1; d_gene: .; abundance: once; j_gene: TRBJ1-1; CDR3nt: TGCAGTGCTAGCACGGGGAACACTGAAGCTTTCTTT; CDR3aa: CSASTGNTEAFF
v_gene: TRBV6-5; d_gene: .; abundance: few; j_gene: TRBJ2-6; CDR3nt: TGTGCCAGCAGTTACAGGCTCTCCGGGGCCAACGTCCTGACTTTC; CDR3aa: CASSYRLSGANVLTF
v_gene: TRBV20-1; d_gene: .; abundance: medium-sized; j_gene: TRBJ1-1; CDR3nt: TGCAGTGCTAGAGTGTCGGGTAGCGGCACTGAAGCTTTCTTT; CDR3aa: CSARVSGSGTEAFF
v_gene: TRBV7-6; d_gene: TRBD2; abundance: .; j_gene: TRBJ2-1; CDR3nt: TGTGCCAGCAGCTCAAGCGGGAGGCATGAGCAGTTCTTC; CDR3aa: CASSSSGRHEQFF
v_gene: TRBV7-2; d_gene: .; abundance: medium-sized; j_gene: TRBJ2-7; CDR3nt: TGTGCCAGCAGGGAGGGGGGAGCCCAGGGGTACGAGCAGTACTTC; CDR3aa: CASREGGAQGYEQYF
v_gene: TRBV19; d_gene: .; abundance: .; j_gene: TRBJ2-7; CDR3nt: TGTGCCAGTAGTAAGGCTATGGACGAGCAGTACTTC; CDR3aa: CASSKAMDEQYF
v_gene: TRBV7-9; d_gene: .; abundance: many; j_gene: TRBJ1-1; CDR3nt: TGTGCCAGCAGCTTAGCCTCAGGACCGAACACTGAAGCTTTCTTT; CDR3aa: CASSLASGPNTEAFF
v_gene: TRBV6-1; d_gene: .; abundance: many; j_gene: TRBJ1-6; CDR3nt: TGTGCCAGCAGTTGGGCAGGATCACCCCTCCACTTT; CDR3aa: CASSWAGSPLHF
v_gene: TRBV7-8; d_gene: .; abundance: .; j_gene: TRBJ1-5; CDR3nt: TGTGCCAGCAGCTTGCACTCCAGGGCTGGCAATCAGCCCCAGCATTTT; CDR3aa: CASSLHSRAGNQPQHF